This TCR beta chain was captured in a study of cytomegalovirus exposure and HLA in healthy donors. About the study: Researchers found that around 80% of about 400 genotyped donors fell within the Caucasian-associated ancestry cluster. Overall study findings and caveats: Altogether, 150 or so TCR beta chains were recorded as cytomegalovirus-associated.

Turning to this clone: Antigen: not known.

In germline, CDR1 is SGHRS, CDR2 YFSETQ. The CDR3 totals 16 residues. V lost 4 bases and J lost 7, with 21 bases in between. Primers for the PCR totalled 60 Vbeta and 13 Jbeta. Libraries were prepared by immunoSEQ multiplex PCR; TCRdb keeps only in-frame clonotypes and omits some of them. The data show roughly 180,000 clones, with roughly 80% seen just once and about 7% held by the top ten. The chain employs TRBV5-1 and TRBJ1-5; D might be TRBD1 (6 bases). The clonotype originates from a man in his thirties or forties in good health and CMV-seropositive. Sequencing was done on a sample of PBMCs. The CDR3 is CASSLGPGGRGQPQHF. The CDR3 nucleotides read TGCGCCAGCAGCCTGGGGCCCGGGGGGCGTGGGCAGCCCCAGCATTTT.